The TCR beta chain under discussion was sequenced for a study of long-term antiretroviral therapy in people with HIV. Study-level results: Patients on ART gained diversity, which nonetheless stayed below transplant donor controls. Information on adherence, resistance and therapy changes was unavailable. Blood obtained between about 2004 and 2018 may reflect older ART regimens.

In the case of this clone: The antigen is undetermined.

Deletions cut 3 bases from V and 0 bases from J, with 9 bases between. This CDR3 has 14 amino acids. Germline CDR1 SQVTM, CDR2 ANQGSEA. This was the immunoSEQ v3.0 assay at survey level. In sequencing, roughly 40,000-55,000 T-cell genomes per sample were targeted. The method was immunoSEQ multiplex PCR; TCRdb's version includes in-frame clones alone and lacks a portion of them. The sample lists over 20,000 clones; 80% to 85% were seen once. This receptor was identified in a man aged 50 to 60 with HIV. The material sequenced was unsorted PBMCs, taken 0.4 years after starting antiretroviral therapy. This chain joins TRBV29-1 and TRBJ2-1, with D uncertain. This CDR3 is CSVEPTSSYNEQFF. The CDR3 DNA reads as TGCAGCGTTGAGCCGACGAGCTCCTACAATGAGCAGTTCTTC.